This T cell receptor (beta chain) comes out of a study of graft-versus-host responses after intestinal transplantation. Overall study: The recipients all started with anti-thymocyte globulin induction and then took tacrolimus and steroids for approximately 3 years. Overall study results and limits: Recipient marrow harbored GvH clones, some of which surfaced first in ileum or blood. The study found high graft-versus-host to host-versus-graft clonal ratios in allografts of patients with graft-donor T cell macrochimerism. Early declines in HvG clones that occurred post-transplant were associated with peak circulating GvH clone levels.

Here immunoSEQ multiplex PCR was the method, and the copy in TCRdb shows in-frame clones only, minus some. Here the sample spans tens of thousands of clones, around nine tenths being singletons. Germline lookup yields CDR1 SGHTA and CDR2 FQGTGA. This CDR3 region has 18 residues. Losses at the gene ends were 2 bases for V and 0 bases for J; bases not matched to a gene: 9. Notes on this clone: The antigen is unknown.

The V gene is TRBV7-3, the J gene TRBJ2-2, with TRBD1 matching over 7 bases. The clonotype originates from a human donor who received an intestinal transplant. The sample was unstimulated CD8+ T cells sorted from spleen or lymph node cells, taken before intestinal transplant. This CDR3 is CASSLDPQGTTNTGELFF. The DNA of the CDR3 is TGTGCCAGCAGCTTAGACCCACAGGGGACCACGAACACCGGGGAGCTGTTTTTT.